The rows below give T cell receptor beta chains drawn from one sample of a study of blood T cells in healthy people across ages. TCRdb ran MiXCR on the 5' RACE reads and lists one entry per CDR3 protein. The table has roughly 700,000 distinct CDR3 sequences, approximately 49% seen once; the top ten hold 25% to 35%. Sequencing was done on a sample of blood. Source of these receptors: a woman in her sixties in good health. The CDR3 runs from the conserved cysteine through the conserved F or W. D genes are given only for firm matches. Clone size appears in some rows only: once, few, many, or a class for an expanded clone.

TRBJ2-1	TRBV2	-	-	TGTGCCAGCGATAGGAGAGTTGTTTGGAATGAGCAGTTCTTC	CASDRRVVWNEQFF
TRBJ1-5	TRBV6-2/TRBV6-3	few	-	TGTGCCAGCAGTTACTCGCCCCAACTGGGCAATCAGCCCCAGCATTTT	CASSYSPQLGNQPQHF
TRBJ2-5	TRBV12-3/TRBV12-4	-	-	TGTGCCAGCAGTTTAGCGGGTAGCCGCGAGACCCAGTACTTC	CASSLAGSRETQYF
TRBJ2-5	TRBV7-2	few	TRBD1	TGTGCCAGCAGCTGGGCCGGGACAGGGTTGGAGACCCAGTACTTC	CASSWAGTGLETQYF
TRBJ2-6	TRBV18	many	-	TGTGCCAGTCAGATCTCTGGGGCCAACGTCCTGACTTTC	CASQISGANVLTF
TRBJ2-7	TRBV28	-	-	TGTGCCAGCAGTTCGTCTTCCCGGGAATACGAGCAGTACTTC	CASSSSSREYEQYF
TRBJ1-1	TRBV20-1	few	-	TGCAGTGCTAGAGTTCAGGGGTCGGGCACTGAAGCTTTCTTT	CSARVQGSGTEAFF
TRBJ2-7	TRBV20-1	few	-	TGCAGTGCTAGAGGGGGGGTGGGCATCTACGAGCAGTACTTC	CSARGGVGIYEQYF
TRBJ2-1	TRBV20-1	-	TRBD1	TGCAGTGCCAGGGGGTTCCAATCGAACCATGAGCAGTTCTTC	CSARGFQSNHEQFF
TRBJ1-2	TRBV6-2/TRBV6-3	-	TRBD1	TGTGCCAGCAGTTTCGGGGGGGGACAGTCCTATGGCTACACCTTC	CASSFGGGQSYGYTF
TRBJ2-1	TRBV5-1	few	-	TGCGCCAGCAGCTTGGGACGGCCGGGAGTAAATGAGCAGTTCTTC	CASSLGRPGVNEQFF
TRBJ2-1	TRBV28	few	-	TGTGCCAGCAGCTCGGGACTCGTGGAGCAGTTCTTC	CASSSGLVEQFF
TRBJ2-3	TRBV12-3/TRBV12-4	-	-	TGTGCCAGCAGTTACCCAGGGATAAGGGATACGCAGTATTTT	CASSYPGIRDTQYF
TRBJ2-1	TRBV3-1	once	TRBD2	TGTGCCAGCAGCCCTAGATTTTCTGGGACTAGCGGGAGTAAATATGAGCAGTTCTTC	CASSPRFSGTSGSKYEQFF
TRBJ1-4	TRBV5-5	once	TRBD1	TGTGCCAGCAGCTCGGGACAGCATAATGAAAAACTGTTTTTT	CASSSGQHNEKLFF
TRBJ2-7	TRBV12-3/TRBV12-4	few	TRBD1	TGTGCCAGCAGTCCGGGACAGCTCTACGAGCAGTACTTC	CASSPGQLYEQYF